What follows are 26 T cell receptor beta chains derived from one specimen sequenced in a study of blood T cell repertoires in COVID-19. Method: immunoSEQ multiplex PCR; TCRdb's copy keeps in-frame clones and lacks some. The sample includes some 60,000 clones, approximately 91% of them seen just once. Sequenced material: peripheral blood. Receptors originate from a man in his sixties with acute or convalescent COVID-19.

The chain is built from TRBV7-9 and TRBJ2-7; no definite D call. The V gene lost 3 bases and the J gene lost 6 bases, with 12 bases spanning the gap. Per germline, CDR1 SEHNR and CDR2 FQNEAQ (reference sequence). This CDR3 is 13 amino acids long. In nucleotides, the CDR3 is TGTGCCAGCAGCTTTAGTAAGTCCCCCGAGCAGTACTTC. It specifies CASSFSKSPEQYF.

The J gene is TRBJ1-1, the V gene TRBV7-3, with 8 bases that match TRBD1. The germline V gene has CDR1 SGHTA and CDR2 FQGTGA. The ends lost 4 bases at V and 4 bases at J; junction bases unmatched: 5. The CDR3 sequence is 14 residues long. CDR3 residues: CASSYTGGGTEAFF. CDR3 sequence (DNA): TGTGCCAGCAGCTATACAGGGGGAGGCACTGAAGCTTTCTTT.

This clone was counted a few times. The chain has TRBV3-1 (or the pseudogene TRBV3-2) and TRBJ1-6; D gene uncertain. The CDR3 has 13 amino acids. Trimming pared 1 base from V and 10 bases from J, leaving 8 bases between. CDR1 and CDR2 from the germline V gene are LGHDT and YNNKEL (reference sequence). DNA for the CDR3: TGTGCCAGCAGCCAAGGGAGAGGCTCACCCCTCCACTTT. This sequence encodes CASSQGRGSPLHF.

The chain uses TRBV12-5 and TRBJ2-1; D is perhaps TRBD2 (6 bases). The CDR3 runs to 17 residues. CDR1 is LGHNT and CDR2 is FRNRAP in the germline V gene. The V end lost 3 bases, the J end lost 0 bases, and 15 bases lay between the germline ends. The CDR3 coding sequence is TGTGCTAGTGGTTTTCAACTAGCAACTAACTCCTACAATGAGCAGTTCTTC. Amino acids: CASGFQLATNSYNEQFF.

V usage is TRBV2 and J usage is TRBJ2-3; D ambiguous. This CDR3 is built from 14 residues. The germline CDR1 and CDR2 sequences are SNHLY and FYNNEI. The V and J ends lost 4 bases and 2 bases respectively, with 10 bases between them. CDR3 region: CASSGRLATDTQYF. In DNA, the CDR3 is TGTGCCAGCAGTGGCAGGCTGGCCACAGATACGCAGTATTTT. Drawing the rest from reference TRBV2 and TRBJ2-3, the complete variable domain is EPEVTQTPSHQVTQMGQEVILRCVPISNHLYFYWYRQILGQKVEFLVSFYNNEISEKSEIFDDQFSVERPDGSNFTLKIRSTKLEDSAMYFCASSGRLATDTQYFGPGTRLTVL.

The chain joins TRBV19 to TRBJ1-1, with a tentative D call TRBD1 (6 bases). The V end was cut by 5 bases, the J end by 0 bases, with 10 bases between. The germline gives CDR1 LNHDA, CDR2 SQIVND (reference sequence). The CDR3 has 14 residues. In nucleotides, the CDR3 is TGTGCCAGTAGTGATGACAGGTTGAACACTGAAGCTTTCTTT. Protein product: CASSDDRLNTEAFF. The full variable domain, its missing parts supplied by reference TRBV19 and TRBJ1-1, is DGGITQSPKYLFRKEGQNVTLSCEQNLNHDAMYWYRQDPGQGLRLIYYSQIVNDFQKGDIAEGYSVSREKKESFPLTVTSAQKNPTAFYLCASSDDRLNTEAFFGQGTRLTVV.

This chain connects TRBV28 to TRBJ1-2; the D gene is possibly TRBD1 (5 bases). The CDR3 is 13 residues long. V lost 5 bases and J lost 4, with 11 bases in between. From germline, CDR1 is MDHEN and CDR2 SYDVKM. CDR3 bases: TGTGCCAGCAGTGAGGTGACAGTCTATGGCTACACCTTC. Protein product: CASSEVTVYGYTF.

J is TRBJ2-1 and V is TRBV4-2; the match to TRBD2 covers 12 bases. This CDR3 is built from 16 residues. The V and J ends lost 2 bases and 6 bases, in that order; junction bases with no gene match: 5. Germline CDR1 reads LGHNA; CDR2 reads YNFKEQ. This CDR3 is CASSQQLAGGLNEQFF. CDR3 coding DNA: TGTGCCAGCAGCCAACAACTAGCGGGAGGTCTCAATGAGCAGTTCTTC.

V usage is TRBV2 and J usage is TRBJ1-4, with 10 positions matching TRBD1. CDR3 length: 15 amino acids. The germline gives CDR1 SNHLY, CDR2 FYNNEI. V dropped 5 bases and J dropped 5; count of bases not matched to a gene: 5. CDR3 sequence (DNA): TGTGCCAGCAGTTTCGACAGGGGGCTGAATGAAAAACTGTTTTTT. It specifies CASSFDRGLNEKLFF. The full variable domain, in which reference TRBV2 and TRBJ1-4 provide the parts outside the CDR3, is EPEVTQTPSHQVTQMGQEVILRCVPISNHLYFYWYRQILGQKVEFLVSFYNNEISEKSEIFDDQFSVERPDGSNFTLKIRSTKLEDSAMYFCASSFDRGLNEKLFFGSGTQLSVL.

The CDR3: CASSIAAGGNEQFF. DNA for the CDR3: TGTGCCAGTAGTATCGCGGCGGGAGGGAATGAGCAGTTCTTC. The chain has TRBV19 and TRBJ2-1, with 9 nucleotides matching TRBD2. This CDR3 spans 14 amino acids. Germline V gene sequence: CDR1 LNHDA, CDR2 SQIVND (reference sequence). V shed 3 bases and J 7 bases; nucleotides not matched to a gene: 4.

This chain connects TRBV19 to TRBJ1-2; D call uncertain. The germline V gene has CDR1 LNHDA and CDR2 SQIVND (reference sequence). The V end was cut by 0 bases, the J end by 8 bases, with 10 bases between. The CDR3 spans 13 residues. Written as DNA, the CDR3 is TGTGCCAGTAGTATAGAAACCGACTCGGGCTACACCTTC. It codes for CASSIETDSGYTF.

The V call is TRBV4-2, the J call TRBJ2-7, with D possibly TRBD2 on 5 matching bases. V gave up 1 base and J gave up 6 bases, with 13 bases separating them. Germline values: CDR1 LGHNA, CDR2 YNFKEQ. CDR3 length: 14 amino acids. CDR3 sequence (DNA): TGTGCCAGCAGCCAAGTTCCACTAGTGGGCGAGCAGTACTTC. The encoded protein is CASSQVPLVGEQYF.

The CDR3 loop reads CASSVNGGLPGASPGYTF. The CDR3 nucleotides are TGTGCCAGCAGCGTAAATGGGGGCCTCCCAGGGGCCTCCCCTGGCTACACCTTC. The chain couples TRBV9 to TRBJ1-2, with a weak D call TRBD1 (6 bases). V was pared by 1 base and J by 7 bases, with 26 bases between. Germline V gene data show CDR1 as SGDLS and CDR2 as YYNGEE. The CDR3 covers 18 residues.

This clone came up a few times. The chain is built from TRBV4-1 and TRBJ1-4; 8 positions agree with TRBD1. The CDR3 consists of 15 residues. With V trimmed by 2 bases and J by 7 bases, 6 bases remained unmatched. The germline V gene encodes CDR1 MGHRA and CDR2 YSYEKL. CDR3 nucleotide sequence: TGCGCCAGCAGCCAACCGGACAGGGTGACTGAAAAACTGTTTTTT. Translating gives CASSQPDRVTEKLFF.

The chain employs TRBV6-4 and TRBJ2-1; 11 positions match TRBD2. Germline CDR1 MRHNA, CDR2 SNTAGT. The CDR3 has 15 amino acids. Germline trimming cut 6 bases from V and 5 bases from J; bases unmatched to any gene: 6. DNA of the CDR3: TGTGCCAGCAGCGTACTAGCGGGAGCCGACAATGAGCAGTTCTTC. This translates into CASSVLAGADNEQFF.

V gene TRBV28 combines with J gene TRBJ2-5; D call uncertain. The CDR3 totals 11 residues. The germline V gene encodes CDR1 MDHEN and CDR2 SYDVKM. The V gene lost 4 bases and the J gene lost 4 bases, with 4 bases spanning the gap. The CDR3 DNA follows: TGTGCCAGCAGTTACACAGAGACCCAGTACTTC. Translated, it gives CASSYTETQYF.

The chain joins TRBV6-2 or TRBV6-3 to TRBJ1-1; 9 bases are shared with TRBD1. The germline CDR1 and CDR2 sequences are MNHEY and SVGEGT. The CDR3 sequence is 14 residues long. V gave up 8 bases and J gave up 5 bases; unmatched junction bases: 9. DNA for the CDR3: TGTGCCAGCTGCCTCCCGACAGGGGGAACTGAAGCTTTCTTT. Its protein product is CASCLPTGGTEAFF.

V is TRBV19 and J is TRBJ2-7, with 9 bases matching TRBD1. Losses at the gene ends were 9 bases for V and 1 base for J; bases not matched to a gene: 10. Germline CDR1 and CDR2: LNHDA and SQIVND (reference sequence). The CDR3 totals 15 residues. The CDR3 DNA reads TGTGCCAGGGGGACAGGGCCTCTAGGGTCCTACGAGCAGTACTTC. It is translated as CARGTGPLGSYEQYF.

Remarks on this clone: Other DNA sequences in the same sample also yield this CDR3. The chain is built from TRBV7-3 and TRBJ2-3; D unresolved. V was shortened by 3 bases and J by 2 bases, with 9 bases between the two germline ends. Germline V CDR1 and CDR2: SGHTA, FQGTGA. The CDR3 sequence is 14 residues long. In DNA form, the CDR3 reads TGTGCCAGCAGCTTGGGCCAATACACAGATACGCAGTATTTT. Protein: CASSLGQYTDTQYF.

The chain uses TRBV7-9 and TRBJ2-7; 7 bases are shared with TRBD2. Per germline, CDR1 SEHNR and CDR2 FQNEAQ (reference sequence). The CDR3 totals 16 residues. V gave up 1 base and J gave up 0 bases; unmatched junction bases: 6. The CDR3 coding sequence is TGTGCCAGCAGCTTAGTCAGGCTAGCGGACTCCTACGAGCAGTACTTC. Amino acids: CASSLVRLADSYEQYF. The entire variable domain, with the rest obtained from reference TRBV7-9 and TRBJ2-7, is as follows: DTGVSQNPRHKITKRGQNVTFRCDPISEHNRLYWYRQTLGQGPEFLTYFQNEAQLEKSRLLSDRFSAERPKGSFSTLEIQRTEQGDSAMYLCASSLVRLADSYEQYFGPGTRLTVT.

This clone was seen only once. The gene calls are TRBV11-1 and TRBJ2-7; D ambiguous. This CDR3 has 12 residues. Trimming took 5 bases from V and 6 from J, leaving 11 bases between them. Germline V CDR1 and CDR2: SGHAT, FQDESV (reference sequence). The CDR3 loop reads CASSPVPFEQYF. CDR3 DNA sequence: TGTGCCAGCAGCCCCGTTCCCTTCGAGCAGTACTTC.

The chain recombines TRBV14 with TRBJ2-1; D possibly corresponds to TRBD2 (5 bases). Germline CDR1 is SGHDN and CDR2 is FVKESK. CDR3 length: 18 amino acids. The V gene lost 1 base and the J gene lost 2 bases, with 18 bases spanning the gap. CDR3 loop: CASSQVDGEAEAYNEQFF. CDR3 coding DNA: TGTGCCAGCAGCCAAGTGGATGGTGAAGCGGAGGCCTACAATGAGCAGTTCTTC.

To note about this clone: The identical CDR3 is also encoded by other nucleotide sequences in the sample. The V call is TRBV25-1, the J call TRBJ2-3, with TRBD2 matching over 9 bases. The CDR3 consists of 16 residues. Germline assignment: CDR1 MGHDK and CDR2 SYGVNS. The V segment lost 5 bases and the J segment 0 bases; nucleotides outside the gene matches: 6. This chain's CDR3 is CASSLGLALSTDTQYF. The CDR3 bases are TGTGCCAGCAGTCTTGGACTAGCGTTAAGCACAGATACGCAGTATTTT.

This sequence joins TRBV6-9 and TRBJ1-1; 8 bases align to TRBD1. Per germline, CDR1 MNHGY and CDR2 SVAAGI. Trimming removed 4 bases from V and 6 bases from J; junction bases left unmatched: 10. CDR3 length: 15 amino acids. CDR3 loop: CASSFTGGVTAEAFF. The DNA of the CDR3 is TGTGCCAGCAGTTTTACAGGGGGGGTTACCGCTGAAGCTTTCTTT.

V and J are TRBV29-1 and TRBJ2-7, with 9 nucleotides matching TRBD1. The V and J ends lost 2 bases and 5 bases, in that order; junction bases with no gene match: 4. The length of the CDR3 is 13 residues. CDR1 SQVTM and CDR2 ANQGSEA come from the germline V gene. The CDR3 nucleotides read TGCAGCGTTGAAAGGGGACAGGGAGACGAGCAGTACTTC. This gives the protein CSVERGQGDEQYF.

The V gene is TRBV7-3, the J gene TRBJ1-1; D call uncertain. This CDR3 comprises 13 residues. V lost 4 bases and J 4 bases, leaving 10 bases between the germline ends. The V gene's germline CDR1 is SGHTA and CDR2 FQGTGA. The CDR3 sequence: CASSSSAGTEAFF. DNA for the CDR3: TGTGCCAGCAGCTCGTCAGCGGGCACTGAAGCTTTCTTT.